These 22 T cell receptor beta chains share one sample of origin, sequenced in a study of T-cell reconstitution after alpha-beta-depleted transplantation in children. It was with unique molecular identifiers that the TCRbeta library was prepared. A single record per CDR3 protein comes from TCRdb applying MiXCR to the PCR reads. This repertoire shows 97,000 or so distinct CDR3 sequences, roughly 7.2% found once; its top ten account for around 17%. Sequencing used PBMCs, obtained before TCRalphabeta/CD19-depleted stem cell transplant. Every receptor here comes from a boy younger than 10 with acute lymphoblastic leukemia, due to receive a stem cell transplant.

This chain links TRBV29-1 with TRBJ2-5; TRBD1 might be the D (6 bases). The ends were cut back, 6 bases at V and 1 base at J, with 24 bases in the middle. Per the germline V gene, CDR1 is SQVTM and CDR2 is ANQGSEA. The CDR3 is 17 residues long. Here the CDR3 DNA reads TGCAGCGTGGCCCGAGGACAGCCCCATAGGATCCAAGAGACCCAGTACTTC. Translation gives CSVARGQPHRIQETQYF.

This clonotype was recorded at least ten times. The chain combines TRBV28 with TRBJ2-5; D remains unclear. Germline V gives CDR1 MDHEN, CDR2 SYDVKM. The CDR3 runs 12 residues. Trimming removed 4 bases from V and 4 bases from J, with 7 bases in between. The CDR3 nucleotides read TGTGCCAGCAGTTCCAGGCCAGAGACCCAGTACTTC. It codes for CASSSRPETQYF.

This clonotype was detected a few times. The CDR3 loop is CASSFSGRGHNEQYF. DNA for the CDR3: TGTGCCAGCAGCTTTTCTGGCCGGGGGCATAACGAGCAGTACTTC. The chain couples TRBV11-2 to TRBJ2-7; possibly TRBD1 or TRBD2 for D (6 bases each). The CDR3 length is 15 residues. Trimming stripped 3 bases from V and 5 bases from J, with 17 bases between. CDR1 and CDR2 (germline): SGHAT, FQNNGV.

This chain joins TRBV12-3 or TRBV12-4 and TRBJ1-1; TRBD1 might be the D (5 bases). The V gene lost 1 base and the J gene lost 6 bases, with 12 bases spanning the gap. The CDR3 length is 14 residues. The CDR3 region has the DNA TGTGCCAGCAGTTTAGTTTTCAGGGCTCCTGAAGCTTTCTTT. This codes for CASSLVFRAPEAFF.

This clonotype was recorded many times. The V and J genes are TRBV5-1 and TRBJ1-2; 12 nucleotides agree with TRBD1. With 4 bases clipped from V and 7 bases from J, the junction kept 8 bases outside the gene matches. CDR3 length equals 15 residues. CDR1 is SGHRS and CDR2 is YFSETQ in the germline V gene. CDR3: CASSPAGQGAFGYTF. CDR3 sequence (DNA): TGCGCCAGCAGCCCCGCGGGACAGGGGGCGTTTGGCTACACCTTC.

This clonotype was observed a few times. The chain links TRBV11-1 to TRBJ1-2; tentative D call: TRBD1 (5 bases). CDR1 and CDR2 (germline): SGHAT, FQDESV (reference sequence). Trimming removed 1 base at V and 3 bases at J, with 12 bases between. CDR3 length: 15 amino acids. The CDR3, as DNA: TGTGCCAGCAGCTTAGGAAGGGGTGCGGACTATGGCTACACCTTC. Its translation: CASSLGRGADYGYTF. The variable domain in full, completed from reference TRBV11-1 and TRBJ1-2, reads EAEVAQSPRYKITEKSQAVAFWCDPISGHATLYWYRQILGQGPELLVQFQDESVVDDSQLPKDRFSAERLKGVDSTLKIQPAELGDSAMYLCASSLGRGADYGYTFGSGTRLTVV.

This clonotype is medium-sized. The chain employs TRBV20-1 and TRBJ2-5; TRBD1 aligns across 7 bases. Unmatched junction bases numbered 0, after V lost 3 bases and J lost 2 bases. CDR1 is DFQATT and CDR2 is SNEGSKA in the germline V gene (reference sequence). This CDR3 contains 12 residues. CDR3 residues: CSARDRQETQYF. CDR3 in DNA: TGCAGTGCTAGGGACAGGCAAGAGACCCAGTACTTC.

This sequence joins TRBV3-1 and TRBJ2-3; D is perhaps TRBD2 (7 bases). V lost 4 bases, J lost 2 bases, and 13 bases lay in between. Germline assignment: CDR1 LGHDT and CDR2 YNNKEL (reference sequence). The CDR3 loop spans 15 amino acids. CDR3 residues: CASSPGGPFTDTQYF. CDR3 bases: TGTGCCAGCAGCCCCGGGGGGCCGTTCACAGATACGCAGTATTTT.

The table lists this clonotype with a few counts. This chain uses TRBV4-2 with TRBJ1-4, with D hard to call. The CDR3 contains 15 residues. The V end lost 1 base, the J end lost 3 bases, and 9 bases lay between the germline ends. In germline, CDR1 is LGHNA, CDR2 YNFKEQ. The CDR3 sequence is CASSQVAGPNEKLFF. The DNA for the CDR3 is TGTGCCAGCAGCCAAGTGGCAGGCCCTAATGAAAAACTGTTTTTT.

This clonotype appeared a few times. V usage is TRBV5-1 and J usage is TRBJ2-7, with 8 bases lining up with TRBD2. The CDR3 runs 15 residues. Germline trimming cut 0 bases from V and 0 bases from J; bases unmatched to any gene: 2. Germline V gene sequence: CDR1 SGHRS, CDR2 YFSETQ. The DNA for the CDR3 is TGCGCCAGCAGCTTGGGGGGGACTAGCTCCTACGAGCAGTACTTC. This sequence encodes CASSLGGTSSYEQYF.

This clonotype was seen repeatedly, ten times or more. The gene calls are TRBV3-1 and TRBJ2-7, with D unresolved. The germline V and J ends were trimmed by 3 bases and 4 bases, with 10 bases remaining between them. The CDR3 is 13 residues long. CDR1 is LGHDT and CDR2 is YNNKEL in the germline V gene (reference sequence). The CDR3 region is CASSHALSYEQYF. The CDR3 nucleotides are TGTGCCAGCAGCCACGCATTGTCGTACGAGCAGTACTTC.

Many counts were recorded for this clonotype. J is TRBJ2-3 and V is TRBV20-1, with TRBD2 matching over 10 bases. The CDR3 totals 12 residues. Germline CDR1 reads DFQATT; CDR2 reads SNEGSKA (reference sequence). The ends lost 1 base at V and 8 bases at J; junction bases unmatched: 0. The CDR3 nucleotides read TGCAGTGCTAGAGGACTAGCGGGTACGCAGTATTTT. Its translation is CSARGLAGTQYF.

This clonotype was observed a handful of times. The chain links TRBV18 to TRBJ1-2; D may be TRBD1 (6 bases). Between the trimmed V and J ends, which lost 3 bases and 0 bases, there was a span of 14 bases. CDR1 is KGHSH, CDR2 LQKENI, per germline. The CDR3 consists of 16 residues. CDR3 in DNA: TGTGCCAGCTCACCGACCCGACAGGTGCCTAACTATGGCTACACCTTC. It translates to CASSPTRQVPNYGYTF.

In its sample, this clonotype was seen many times. The chain links TRBV20-1 to TRBJ2-4, with D possibly being TRBD2 (5 bases). CDR3 length: 16 amino acids. Germline V gene lookup returns CDR1 DFQATT and CDR2 SNEGSKA (reference sequence). V shed 3 bases and J shed 0 bases, with 15 bases lying between them. The DNA for the CDR3 is TGCAGTGCTAGGATGACGGTAGGACTAGCCAAAAACATTCAGTACTTC. Residues: CSARMTVGLAKNIQYF.

This clonotype was detected many times. V usage is TRBV5-1 and J usage is TRBJ2-2, with 7 nucleotides matching TRBD1. The ends lost 0 bases at V and 2 bases at J; junction bases unmatched: 4. CDR1 and CDR2 (germline): SGHRS, YFSETQ. The length of the CDR3 is 16 residues. The CDR3 loop is CASSLERTGNTGELFF. For the CDR3, the DNA is TGCGCCAGCAGCTTGGAGCGGACAGGCAACACCGGGGAGCTGTTTTTT. The full variable domain, in which reference TRBV5-1 and TRBJ2-2 provide the parts outside the CDR3, is KAGVTQTPRYLIKTRGQQVTLSCSPISGHRSVSWYQQTPGQGLQFLFEYFSETQRNKGNFPGRFSGRQFSNSRSEMNVSTLELGDSALYLCASSLERTGNTGELFFGEGSRLTVL.

This clonotype was detected ten times or more. The CDR3 coding sequence is TGCGCCAGCGCTCCGGGACTAGCTTACAATGAGCAGTTCTTC. Encoded protein: CASAPGLAYNEQFF. The chain recombines TRBV5-1 with TRBJ2-1, with 9 nucleotides matching TRBD2. The length of the CDR3 is 14 residues. Germline CDR1 and CDR2: SGHRS and YFSETQ. J gave up 4 bases and V 7 bases, and 6 bases lay outside the gene matches.

This clonotype was picked up many times. This chain uses TRBV10-3 with TRBJ2-4; possibly TRBD2 for D (5 bases). Trimming took 2 bases from V and 0 from J, leaving 11 bases between them. This CDR3 has 16 amino acids. Looked up from germline, CDR1 is ENHRY and CDR2 is SYGVKD. CDR3 coding DNA: TGTGCCATCAGTGAGGTTCGACTACTAGCCAAAAACATTCAGTACTTC. Translating it yields CAISEVRLLAKNIQYF.

The chain employs TRBV5-6 and TRBJ2-5; D gene ambiguous. Trimming left V 1 base short and J 5 bases short, with 6 bases between. Germline V CDR1 and CDR2: SGHDT, YYEEEE. The CDR3 totals 12 residues. CDR3: CASSLISETQYF. The CDR3 bases are TGTGCCAGCAGCTTGATAAGTGAGACCCAGTACTTC.

This clonotype showed up just a few times. The chain has TRBV6-1 and TRBJ2-7; TRBD1 matches at 9 bases. Germline-derived CDR1 and CDR2 are MNHNS and SASEGT. The CDR3 sequence is 15 residues long. V was clipped by 5 bases and J by 2 bases; unmatched bases: 7. CDR3: CASSTTGGAAYEQYF. CDR3 in DNA: TGTGCCAGCAGTACCACAGGGGGCGCCGCCTACGAGCAGTACTTC.

This clonotype showed up just a few times. The chain is built from TRBV19 and TRBJ1-2, with D tentatively TRBD1 (5 bases). This CDR3 is 15 amino acids long. Germline V lookup: CDR1 LNHDA, CDR2 SQIVND (reference sequence). V was shortened by 6 bases and J by 4 bases, with 18 bases between the two germline ends. Here the CDR3 reads CASSTSLGTGYGYTF. CDR3 nucleotide sequence: TGTGCCAGTAGCACCTCTCTTGGGACGGGCTATGGCTACACCTTC.

The chain recombines TRBV5-6 with TRBJ2-5; D is unresolved. Germline CDR1 is SGHDT and CDR2 is YYEEEE. The CDR3 consists of 13 residues. With 0 bases removed from V and 5 bases from J, the gap between germline ends came to 8 bases. Written as DNA, the CDR3 is TGTGCCAGCAGCTTGGGTAGCATCGAGACCCAGTACTTC. Its protein product is CASSLGSIETQYF.

This clonotype has at least ten counts. The rearrangement links TRBV5-1 to TRBJ2-2; maybe TRBD2 (5 bases). This CDR3 is 14 amino acids long. Per germline, CDR1 SGHRS and CDR2 YFSETQ. The V and J ends lost 4 bases and 5 bases respectively, with 12 bases between them. The CDR3 sequence is CASSPAGGTGELFF. The CDR3 coding sequence is TGCGCCAGCAGCCCGGCCGGCGGGACCGGGGAGCTGTTTTTT.